This TCR beta chain was identified in a study of Ad26.COV2.S vaccination and SARS-CoV-2 variants. Treatment specified: about 20 received Ad26.COV2.S at low or high dose, single or two shots; roughly 5 received placebo; per-sample allocation not given. Specimens were obtained on day 63 following the first vaccine or placebo injection. The data were produced by immunoSEQ multiplex PCR, yet TCRdb's version contains in-frame clones alone and is incomplete. The table records hundreds of thousands of clones, roughly 90% of them present only once. CDR1 WNHNN and CDR2 SYGVQD come from the germline V gene (reference sequence). The CDR3 runs 12 residues. V was cut by 6 bases and J by 5 bases, with 10 bases left in between.

This chain joins TRBV10-1 and TRBJ2-5, with D possibly called TRBD1 or TRBD2 (5 bases each). This clonotype originated in a person between 18 and 60 years old who received the Ad26.COV2.S COVID-19 vaccine or a placebo. Sequences were derived from peripheral blood, sampled in a trial of Ad26.COV2.S vaccine versus placebo. The chain's CDR3 is CASSRDGETQYF. The CDR3 DNA sequence: TGCGCCAGCAGCCGGGACGGGGAGACCCAGTACTTC.